These 2 T cell receptor beta chains originate from one sample sequenced in a study of blood T cells in healthy people across ages. A second PCR, run for about 6 to 12 cycles, used a sample-barcoded 5' primer plus a J-beta primer mix. TCRdb passed the 5' RACE reads through MiXCR, listing each CDR3 protein once. The sample has approximately 800,000 distinct CDR3 sequences; about 53% are singletons. Specimen: blood. The receptors originated from an older man in good health.

This clonotype was detected only a few times. The CDR3 DNA follows: TGTGCCAGCAGCACCTCGACTCACGCTGAGCAGTTCTTC. Its protein is CASSTSTHAEQFF. The chain carries TRBV7-2 and TRBJ2-1; D gene uncertain. The V gene's germline CDR1 is SGHTA and CDR2 FQGNSA. The CDR3 has 13 amino acids. Trimming stripped 5 bases from V and 9 bases from J, with 14 bases between.

This clonotype was seen ten or more times. The chain combines TRBV29-1 with TRBJ2-7; 9 bases map to TRBD1. With 8 bases clipped from V and 4 bases from J, the junction kept 6 bases outside the gene matches. This CDR3 region has 12 residues. CDR1 SQVTM and CDR2 ANQGSEA come from the germline V gene. As DNA, the CDR3 is TGCAGCATAGGACAGGGGTCTTACGAGCAGTACTTC. This encodes CSIGQGSYEQYF.